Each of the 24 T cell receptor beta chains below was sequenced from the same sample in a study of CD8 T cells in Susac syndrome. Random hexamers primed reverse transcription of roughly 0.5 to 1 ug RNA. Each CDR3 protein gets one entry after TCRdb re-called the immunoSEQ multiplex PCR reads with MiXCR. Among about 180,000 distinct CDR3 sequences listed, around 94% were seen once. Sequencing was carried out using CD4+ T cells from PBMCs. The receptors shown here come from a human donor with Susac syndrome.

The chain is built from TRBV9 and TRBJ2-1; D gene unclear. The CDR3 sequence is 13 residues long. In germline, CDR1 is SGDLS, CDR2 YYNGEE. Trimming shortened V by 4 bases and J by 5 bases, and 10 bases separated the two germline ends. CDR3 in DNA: TGTGCCAGCAGCTTACGACTCAACAATGAGCAGTTCTTC. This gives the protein CASSLRLNNEQFF.

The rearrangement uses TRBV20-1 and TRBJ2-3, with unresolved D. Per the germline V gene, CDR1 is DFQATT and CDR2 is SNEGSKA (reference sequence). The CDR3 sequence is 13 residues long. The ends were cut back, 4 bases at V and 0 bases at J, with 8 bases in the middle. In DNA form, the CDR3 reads TGCAGTGCTATACGGCGGAGCACAGATACGCAGTATTTT. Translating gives CSAIRRSTDTQYF.

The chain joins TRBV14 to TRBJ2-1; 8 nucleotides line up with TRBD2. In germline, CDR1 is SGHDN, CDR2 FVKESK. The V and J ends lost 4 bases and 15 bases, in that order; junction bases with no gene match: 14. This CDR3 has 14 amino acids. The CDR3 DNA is TGTGCCAGCAGCCTCCAAGTAGGACGGGGGGGCCTGTTCTTC. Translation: CASSLQVGRGGLFF.

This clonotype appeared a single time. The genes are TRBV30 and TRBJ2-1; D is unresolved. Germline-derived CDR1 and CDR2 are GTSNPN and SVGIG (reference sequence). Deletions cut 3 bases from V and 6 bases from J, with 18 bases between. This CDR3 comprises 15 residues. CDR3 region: CAWSPSPLQGNEQFF. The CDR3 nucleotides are TGTGCCTGGAGCCCCAGCCCATTACAAGGCAATGAGCAGTTCTTC.

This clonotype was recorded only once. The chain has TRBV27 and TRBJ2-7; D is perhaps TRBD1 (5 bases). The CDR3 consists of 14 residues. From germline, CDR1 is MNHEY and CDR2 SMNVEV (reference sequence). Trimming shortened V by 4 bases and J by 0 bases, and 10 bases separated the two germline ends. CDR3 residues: CASSYRQSSYEQYF. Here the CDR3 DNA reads TGTGCCAGCAGTTACCGACAGAGCTCCTACGAGCAGTACTTC.

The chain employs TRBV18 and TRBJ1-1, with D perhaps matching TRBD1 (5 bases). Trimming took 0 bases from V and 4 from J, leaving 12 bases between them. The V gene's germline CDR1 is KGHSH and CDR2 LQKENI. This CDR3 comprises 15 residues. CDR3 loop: CASSPPVAGSTEAFF. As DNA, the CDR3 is TGTGCCAGCTCACCACCGGTAGCAGGGAGCACTGAAGCTTTCTTT.

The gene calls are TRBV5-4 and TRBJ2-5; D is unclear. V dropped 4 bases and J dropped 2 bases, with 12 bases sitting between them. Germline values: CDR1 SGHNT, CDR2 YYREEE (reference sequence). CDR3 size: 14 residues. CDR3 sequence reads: CASSHAVTQETQYF. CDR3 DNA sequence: TGTGCCAGCAGCCACGCGGTGACACAAGAGACCCAGTACTTC.

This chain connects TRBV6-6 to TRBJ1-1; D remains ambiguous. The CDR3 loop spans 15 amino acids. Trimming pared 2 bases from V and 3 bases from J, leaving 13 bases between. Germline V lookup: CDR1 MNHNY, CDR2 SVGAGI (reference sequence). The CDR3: CASSYGVGADTEAFF. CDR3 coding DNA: TGTGCCAGCAGTTACGGGGTAGGAGCGGACACTGAAGCTTTCTTT.

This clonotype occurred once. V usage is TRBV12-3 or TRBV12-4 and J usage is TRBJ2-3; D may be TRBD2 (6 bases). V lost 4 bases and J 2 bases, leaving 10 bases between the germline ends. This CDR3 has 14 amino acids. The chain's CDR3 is CASSWGGATDTQYF. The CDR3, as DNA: TGTGCCAGCAGTTGGGGCGGGGCCACAGATACGCAGTATTTT.

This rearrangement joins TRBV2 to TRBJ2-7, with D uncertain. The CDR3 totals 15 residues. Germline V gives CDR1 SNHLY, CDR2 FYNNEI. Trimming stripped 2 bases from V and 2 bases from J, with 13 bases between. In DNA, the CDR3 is TGTGCCAGCAGTGAAAGGGCAGCCCTTCCCTACGAGCAGTACTTC. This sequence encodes CASSERAALPYEQYF.

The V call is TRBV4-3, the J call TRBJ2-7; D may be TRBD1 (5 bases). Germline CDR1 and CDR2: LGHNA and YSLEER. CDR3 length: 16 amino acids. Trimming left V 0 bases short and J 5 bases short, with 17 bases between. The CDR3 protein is CASSQDFAGSSDEQYF. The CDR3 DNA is TGCGCCAGCAGCCAAGATTTCGCAGGGTCAAGCGACGAGCAGTACTTC.

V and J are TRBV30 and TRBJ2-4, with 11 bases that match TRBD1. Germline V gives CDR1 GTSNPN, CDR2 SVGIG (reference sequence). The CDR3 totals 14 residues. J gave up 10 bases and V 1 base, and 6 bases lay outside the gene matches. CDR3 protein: CAWSGPGQGGIQYF. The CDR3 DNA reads TGTGCCTGGAGTGGTCCGGGACAGGGGGGAATTCAGTACTTC.

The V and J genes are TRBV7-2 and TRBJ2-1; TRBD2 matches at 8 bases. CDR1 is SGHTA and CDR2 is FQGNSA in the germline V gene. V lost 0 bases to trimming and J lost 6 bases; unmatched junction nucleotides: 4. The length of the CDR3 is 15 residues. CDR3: CASSLATSGPNEQFF. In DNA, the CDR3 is TGTGCCAGCAGCTTAGCCACTAGCGGCCCCAATGAGCAGTTCTTC. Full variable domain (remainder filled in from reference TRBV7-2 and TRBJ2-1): GAGVSQSPSNKVTEKGKDVELRCDPISGHTALYWYRQSLGQGLEFLIYFQGNSAPDKSGLPSDRFSAERTGGSVSTLTIQRTQQEDSAVYLCASSLATSGPNEQFFGPGTRLTVL.

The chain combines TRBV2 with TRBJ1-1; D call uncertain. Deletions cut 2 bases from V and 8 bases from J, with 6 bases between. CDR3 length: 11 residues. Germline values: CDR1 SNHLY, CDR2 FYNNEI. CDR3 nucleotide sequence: TGTGCCAGCAGTGAATATGGGGAAGCTTTCTTT. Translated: CASSEYGEAFF.

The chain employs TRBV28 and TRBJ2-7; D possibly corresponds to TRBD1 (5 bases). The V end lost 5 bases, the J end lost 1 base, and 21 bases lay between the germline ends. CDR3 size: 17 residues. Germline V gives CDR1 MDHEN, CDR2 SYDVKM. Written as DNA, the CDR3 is TGTGCCAGCAGTCGACCGACGACAGACCGTACTTCCTACGAGCAGTACTTC. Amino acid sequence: CASSRPTTDRTSYEQYF.

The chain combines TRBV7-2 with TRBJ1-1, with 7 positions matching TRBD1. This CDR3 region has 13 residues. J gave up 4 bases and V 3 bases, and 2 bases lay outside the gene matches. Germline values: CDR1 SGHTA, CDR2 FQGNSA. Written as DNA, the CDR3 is TGTGCCAGCAGCTTTACAGGGGCCACTGAAGCTTTCTTT. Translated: CASSFTGATEAFF.

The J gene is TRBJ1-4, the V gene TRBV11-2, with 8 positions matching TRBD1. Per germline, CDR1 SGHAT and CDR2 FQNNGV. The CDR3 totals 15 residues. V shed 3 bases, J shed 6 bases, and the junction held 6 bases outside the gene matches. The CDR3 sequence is CASSLDRVIDEKLFF. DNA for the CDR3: TGTGCCAGCAGCTTGGACAGGGTGATTGATGAAAAACTGTTTTTT.

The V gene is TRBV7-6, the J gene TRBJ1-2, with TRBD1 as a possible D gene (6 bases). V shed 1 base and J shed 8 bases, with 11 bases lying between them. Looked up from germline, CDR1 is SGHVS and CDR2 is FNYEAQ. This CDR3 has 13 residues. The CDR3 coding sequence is TGTGCCAGCAGCTTAGACAGGGTGGGCGGCTACACCTTC. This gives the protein CASSLDRVGGYTF.

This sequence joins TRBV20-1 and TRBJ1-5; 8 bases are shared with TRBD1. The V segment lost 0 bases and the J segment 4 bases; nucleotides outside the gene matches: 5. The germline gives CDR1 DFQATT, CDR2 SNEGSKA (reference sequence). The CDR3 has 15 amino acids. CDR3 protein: CSARDRTGPNQPQHF. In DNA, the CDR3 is TGCAGTGCTAGAGATAGGACAGGGCCAAATCAGCCCCAGCATTTT.

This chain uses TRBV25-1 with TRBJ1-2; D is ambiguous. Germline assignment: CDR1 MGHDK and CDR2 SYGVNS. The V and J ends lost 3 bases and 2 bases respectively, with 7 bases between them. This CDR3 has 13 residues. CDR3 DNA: TGTGCCAGCAGTGAGCCCAAAAACTATGGCTACACCTTC. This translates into CASSEPKNYGYTF.

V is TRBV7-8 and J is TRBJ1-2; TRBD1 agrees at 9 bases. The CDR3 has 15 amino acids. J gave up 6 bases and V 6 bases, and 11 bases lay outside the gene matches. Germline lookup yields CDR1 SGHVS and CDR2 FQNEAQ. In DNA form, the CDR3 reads TGTGCCAGCAGTCGAACCGGGACAGGGATAGATGGCTACACCTTC. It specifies CASSRTGTGIDGYTF.

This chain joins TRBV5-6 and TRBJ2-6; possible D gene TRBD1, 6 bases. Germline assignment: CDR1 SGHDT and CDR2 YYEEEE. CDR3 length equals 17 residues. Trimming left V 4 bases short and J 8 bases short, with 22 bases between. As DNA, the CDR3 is TGTGCCAGCAGCCTACCGACAGGTGGAGTATGGCCCAACGTCCTGACTTTC. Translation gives CASSLPTGGVWPNVLTF.

CDR3 bases: TGTGCCAGCAGCGTAGGTACAGGGGGCAACTCTGAAGACACCATATATTTT. This translates into CASSVGTGGNSEDTIYF. The V call is TRBV9, the J call TRBJ1-3, with 9 bases matching TRBD1. V lost 0 bases, J lost 8 bases, and 12 bases stayed unmatched. Germline CDR1 and CDR2: SGDLS and YYNGEE. This CDR3 has 17 residues.

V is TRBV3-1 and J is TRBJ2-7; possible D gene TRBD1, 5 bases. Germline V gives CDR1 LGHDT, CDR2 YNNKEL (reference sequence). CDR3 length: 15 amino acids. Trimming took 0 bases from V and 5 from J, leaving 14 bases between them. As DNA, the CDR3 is TGTGCCAGCAGCCAAGATACCAGGGAAGGTCACGAGCAGTACTTC. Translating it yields CASSQDTREGHEQYF.